This T cell receptor beta chain emerged from a study of T cells in Graves' hyperthyroidism and ophthalmopathy. In the study overall: Peripheral blood was secured at the point of initial diagnosis, before any treatment.

The CDR3 regions of TCR beta were amplified from RNA transcripts. First-round RT-PCR with HTBI primers amplified the TCR CDR3 region. TCRdb analysed the multiplex PCR reads with MiXCR anew, one entry per CDR3 protein. The sample consists of under 350,000 distinct CDR3 sequences, approximately 17% of them appearing once. In the ophthalmopathy cohort, Clinical Activity Score was at least 3, NOSPECS grade at least 4, and duration under 3 months. This clonotype was found once. The sequence came from a woman aged 60-70 years with Graves' ophthalmopathy. The sample was blood.

In DNA form, the CDR3 reads TGTGCCAGCAGTTTCCCTGCGGGTGGGGCCAACGTCCTGACTTTC. Protein: CASSFPAGGANVLTF. The chain employs TRBV27 and TRBJ2-6, with D possibly being TRBD2 (5 bases). Trimming removed 3 bases at V and 3 bases at J, with 9 bases between. The germline gives CDR1 MNHEY, CDR2 SMNVEV (reference sequence). This CDR3 has 15 amino acids.